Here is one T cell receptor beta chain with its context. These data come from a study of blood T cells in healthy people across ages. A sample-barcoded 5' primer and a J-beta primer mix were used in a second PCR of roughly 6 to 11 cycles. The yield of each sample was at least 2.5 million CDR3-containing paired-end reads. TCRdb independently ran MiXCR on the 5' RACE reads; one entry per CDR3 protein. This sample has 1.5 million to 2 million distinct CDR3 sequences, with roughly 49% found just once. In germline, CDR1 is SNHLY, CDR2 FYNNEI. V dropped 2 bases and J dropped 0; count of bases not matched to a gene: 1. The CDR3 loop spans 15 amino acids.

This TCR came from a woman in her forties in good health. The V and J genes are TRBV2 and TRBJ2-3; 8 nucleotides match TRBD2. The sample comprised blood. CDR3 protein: CASSEQRGSTDTQYF. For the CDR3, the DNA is TGTGCCAGCAGTGAACAGCGGGGGAGCACAGATACGCAGTATTTT.